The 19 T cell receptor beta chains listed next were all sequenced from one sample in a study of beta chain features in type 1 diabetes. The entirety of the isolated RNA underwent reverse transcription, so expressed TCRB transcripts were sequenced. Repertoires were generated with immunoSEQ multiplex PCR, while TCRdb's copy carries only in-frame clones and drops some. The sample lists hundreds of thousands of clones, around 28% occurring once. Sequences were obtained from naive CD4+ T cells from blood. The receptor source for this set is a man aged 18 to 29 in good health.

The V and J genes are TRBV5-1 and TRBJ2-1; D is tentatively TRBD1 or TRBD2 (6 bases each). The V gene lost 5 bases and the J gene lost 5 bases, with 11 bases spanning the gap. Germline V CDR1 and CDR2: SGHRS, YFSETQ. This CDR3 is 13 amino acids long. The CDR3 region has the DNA TGCGCCAGCAGAGGGGGGCGCCACAATGAGCAGTTCTTC. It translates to CASRGGRHNEQFF.

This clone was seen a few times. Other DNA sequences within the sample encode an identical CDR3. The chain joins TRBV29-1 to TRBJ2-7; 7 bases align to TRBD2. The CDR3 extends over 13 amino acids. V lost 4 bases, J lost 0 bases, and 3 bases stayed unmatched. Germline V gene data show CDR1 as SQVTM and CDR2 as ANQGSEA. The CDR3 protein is CSVVPSGSYEQYF. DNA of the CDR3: TGCAGCGTTGTCCCTAGCGGCTCCTACGAGCAGTACTTC.

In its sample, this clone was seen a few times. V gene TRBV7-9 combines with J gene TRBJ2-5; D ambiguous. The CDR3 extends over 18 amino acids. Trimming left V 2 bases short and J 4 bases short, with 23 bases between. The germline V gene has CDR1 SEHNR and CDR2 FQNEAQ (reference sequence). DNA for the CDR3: TGTGCCAGCAGCTTAAATGTTCCCGGACGTAGCCTGGGAGAGACCCAGTACTTC. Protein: CASSLNVPGRSLGETQYF.

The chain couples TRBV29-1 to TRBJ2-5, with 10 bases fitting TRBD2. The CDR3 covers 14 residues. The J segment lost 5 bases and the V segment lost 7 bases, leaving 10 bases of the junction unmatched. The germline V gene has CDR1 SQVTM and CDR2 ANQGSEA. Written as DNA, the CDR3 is TGCAGCGCAGCCAGGTCTAGCGGGAGCGAGACCCAGTACTTC. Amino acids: CSAARSSGSETQYF.

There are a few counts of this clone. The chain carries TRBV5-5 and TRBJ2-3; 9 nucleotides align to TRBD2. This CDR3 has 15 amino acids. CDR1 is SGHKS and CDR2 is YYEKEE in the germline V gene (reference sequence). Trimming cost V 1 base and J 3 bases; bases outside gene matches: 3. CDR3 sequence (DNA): TGTGCCAGCAGCTTGAGGCGGGAGGGAACAGATACGCAGTATTTT. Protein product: CASSLRREGTDTQYF.

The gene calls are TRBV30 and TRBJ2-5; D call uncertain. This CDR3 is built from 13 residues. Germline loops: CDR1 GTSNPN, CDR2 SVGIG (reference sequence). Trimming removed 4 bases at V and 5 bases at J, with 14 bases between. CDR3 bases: TGTGCCTGGAATCTTATCTGGCTGGAGACCCAGTACTTC. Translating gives CAWNLIWLETQYF.

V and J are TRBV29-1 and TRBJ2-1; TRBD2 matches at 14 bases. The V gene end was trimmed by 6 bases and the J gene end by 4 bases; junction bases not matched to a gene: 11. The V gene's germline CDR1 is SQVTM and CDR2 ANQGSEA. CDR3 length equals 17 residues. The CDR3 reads CSVAGLAGDIRYNEQFF. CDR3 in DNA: TGCAGCGTCGCGGGACTAGCGGGAGATATACGGTACAATGAGCAGTTCTTC.

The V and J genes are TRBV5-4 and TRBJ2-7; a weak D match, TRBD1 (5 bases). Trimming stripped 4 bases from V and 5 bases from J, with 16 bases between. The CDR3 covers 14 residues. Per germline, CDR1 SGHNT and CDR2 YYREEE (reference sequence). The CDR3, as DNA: TGTGCCAGCAGCACCCGGACATCCAGTAACGAGCAGTACTTC. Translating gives CASSTRTSSNEQYF.

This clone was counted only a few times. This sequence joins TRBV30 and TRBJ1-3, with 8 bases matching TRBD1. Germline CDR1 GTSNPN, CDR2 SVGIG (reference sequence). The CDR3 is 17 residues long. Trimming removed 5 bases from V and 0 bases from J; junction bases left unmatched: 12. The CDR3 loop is CAWGPGTGDLSGNTIYF. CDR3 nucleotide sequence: TGTGCCTGGGGCCCCGGGACAGGCGACCTCTCTGGAAACACCATATATTTT.

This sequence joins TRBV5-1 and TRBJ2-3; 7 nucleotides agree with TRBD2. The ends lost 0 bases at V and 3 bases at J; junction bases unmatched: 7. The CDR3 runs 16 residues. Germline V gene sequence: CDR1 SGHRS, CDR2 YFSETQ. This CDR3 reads CASSLGLAAVTDTQYF. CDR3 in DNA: TGCGCCAGCAGCTTGGGGCTAGCGGCTGTTACAGATACGCAGTATTTT.

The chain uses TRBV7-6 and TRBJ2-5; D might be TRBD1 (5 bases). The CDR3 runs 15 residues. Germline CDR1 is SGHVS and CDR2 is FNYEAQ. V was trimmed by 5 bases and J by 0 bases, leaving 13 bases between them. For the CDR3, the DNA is TGTGCCAGCAGCCCCCTGGGGCCGCACCAAGAGACCCAGTACTTC. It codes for CASSPLGPHQETQYF.

As DNA, the CDR3 is TGCGCCAGCAGCCGAGACCTAGCCGCGGGTGAGCAGTTCTTC. Translation: CASSRDLAAGEQFF. The chain links TRBV4-3 to TRBJ2-1; D is possibly TRBD2 (5 bases). The germline V gene has CDR1 LGHNA and CDR2 YSLEER. The CDR3 is 14 amino acids. Between the trimmed V and J ends, which lost 4 bases and 9 bases, there was a span of 16 bases.

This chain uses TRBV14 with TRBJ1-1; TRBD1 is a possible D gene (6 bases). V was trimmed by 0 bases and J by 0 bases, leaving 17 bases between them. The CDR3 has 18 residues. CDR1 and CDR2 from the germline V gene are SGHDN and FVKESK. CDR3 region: CASSQEFPQGHMNTEAFF. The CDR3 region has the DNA TGTGCCAGCAGCCAAGAATTCCCCCAGGGACACATGAACACTGAAGCTTTCTTT.

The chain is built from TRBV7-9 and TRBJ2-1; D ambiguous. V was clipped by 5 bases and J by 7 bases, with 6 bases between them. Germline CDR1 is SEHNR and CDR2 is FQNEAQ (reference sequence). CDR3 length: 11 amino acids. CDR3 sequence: CASSAGNEQFF. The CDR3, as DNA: TGTGCCAGCAGCGCTGGGAATGAGCAGTTCTTC.

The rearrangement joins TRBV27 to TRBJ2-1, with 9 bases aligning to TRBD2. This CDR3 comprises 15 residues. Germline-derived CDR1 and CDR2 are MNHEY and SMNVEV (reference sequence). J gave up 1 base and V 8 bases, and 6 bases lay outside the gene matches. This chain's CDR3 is CASAPTSGSYNEQFF. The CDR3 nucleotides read TGTGCCAGCGCTCCGACTAGCGGTTCCTACAATGAGCAGTTCTTC.

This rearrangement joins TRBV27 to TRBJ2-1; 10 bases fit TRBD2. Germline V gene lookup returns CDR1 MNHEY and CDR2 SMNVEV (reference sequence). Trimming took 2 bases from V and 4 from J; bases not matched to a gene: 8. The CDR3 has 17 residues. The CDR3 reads CASSLLAGAFVYNEQFF. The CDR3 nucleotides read TGTGCCAGCAGTTTACTAGCGGGAGCGTTCGTATACAATGAGCAGTTCTTC.

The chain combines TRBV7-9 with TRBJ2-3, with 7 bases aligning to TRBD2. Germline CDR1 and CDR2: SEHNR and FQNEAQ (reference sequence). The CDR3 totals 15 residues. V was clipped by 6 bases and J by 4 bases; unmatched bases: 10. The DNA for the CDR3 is TGTGCCAGCAGAGACAGCCCAAGCGGGGCAGATACGCAGTATTTT. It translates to CASRDSPSGADTQYF.

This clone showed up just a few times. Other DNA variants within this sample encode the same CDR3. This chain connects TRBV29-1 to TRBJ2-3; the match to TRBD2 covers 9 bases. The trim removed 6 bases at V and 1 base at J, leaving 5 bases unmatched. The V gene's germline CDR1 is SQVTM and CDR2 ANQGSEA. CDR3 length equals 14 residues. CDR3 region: CSVLAGGRTDTQYF. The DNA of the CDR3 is TGCAGCGTGCTTGCGGGGGGGCGCACAGATACGCAGTATTTT.

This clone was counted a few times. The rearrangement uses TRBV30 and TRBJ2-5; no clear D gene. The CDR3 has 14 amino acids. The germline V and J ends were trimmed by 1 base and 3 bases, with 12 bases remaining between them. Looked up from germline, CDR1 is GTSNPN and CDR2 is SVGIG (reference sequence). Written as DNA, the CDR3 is TGTGCCTGGAGTGAACCGCCCCGAAAAGAGACCCAGTACTTC. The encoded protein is CAWSEPPRKETQYF.